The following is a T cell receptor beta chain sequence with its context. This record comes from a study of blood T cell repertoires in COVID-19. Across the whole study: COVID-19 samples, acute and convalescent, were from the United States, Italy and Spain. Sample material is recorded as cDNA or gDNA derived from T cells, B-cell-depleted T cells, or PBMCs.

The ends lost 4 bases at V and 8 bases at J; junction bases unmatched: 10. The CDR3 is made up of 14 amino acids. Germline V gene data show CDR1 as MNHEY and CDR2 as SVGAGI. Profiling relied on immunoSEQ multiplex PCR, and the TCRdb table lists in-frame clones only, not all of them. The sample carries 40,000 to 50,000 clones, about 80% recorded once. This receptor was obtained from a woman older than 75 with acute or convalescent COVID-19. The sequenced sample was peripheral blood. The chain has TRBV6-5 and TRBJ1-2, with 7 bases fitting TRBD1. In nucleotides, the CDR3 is TGTGCCAGCAGTTCGGACACAGGGGTTGAAGGCTACACCTTC. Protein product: CASSSDTGVEGYTF.